This note documents a single TCR beta chain sequence. Its specificity is unknown. V lost 0 bases and J 3 bases, leaving 13 bases between the germline ends. CDR1 and CDR2 (germline): SGHRS, YFSETQ. CDR3 size: 15 residues. These data originate in a study of shared clonotypes between healthy human individuals. Assay used: immunoSEQ multiplex PCR; TCRdb lists only in-frame clones, some missing. Of approximately 2.4 million clones listed, approximately 96% are singletons. The study, taken as a whole, reports: Across four donors, naive CD4 shared roughly 5%, naive CD8 more than 3%, memory CD4 about 2.4%, memory CD8 roughly 0.37%.

The rearrangement uses TRBV5-1 and TRBJ2-7; D is possibly TRBD2 (6 bases). The receptor comes from a man between 18 and 29 years old in good health. The material sequenced was naive CD4+ T cells sorted from blood. Documented subset: CD45RA+ positively selected. DNA of the CDR3: TGCGCCAGCAGCTTGGAACCAGGAGGGCTCTACGAGCAGTACTTC. This gives the protein CASSLEPGGLYEQYF.